These 7 T cell receptor beta chains came from one sample sequenced in a study of T cells after yellow fever vaccination. TCRdb independently ran MiXCR on the 5' RACE reads; one entry per CDR3 protein. The sample holds about 310,000 distinct CDR3 sequences; roughly 3.5% are singletons and the top ten take about 25%. The sample in question was PBMCs, obtained on the day of the yellow fever booster vaccination. These receptors came from a man aged 18 to 35 who received the YFV17D yellow fever vaccine.

This clonotype has more than one count but fewer than ten. J is TRBJ2-3 and V is TRBV6-1; 7 bases fit TRBD2. Germline V gives CDR1 MNHNS, CDR2 SASEGT. J gave up 3 bases and V 4 bases, and 10 bases lay outside the gene matches. This CDR3 spans 16 amino acids. The CDR3 sequence: CASSGTAGVGTDTQYF. CDR3 sequence (DNA): TGTGCCAGCAGTGGAACGGCGGGGGTGGGAACAGATACGCAGTATTTT.

The rearrangement uses TRBV30 and TRBJ2-7; D remains ambiguous. Per germline, CDR1 GTSNPN and CDR2 SVGIG (reference sequence). This CDR3 is built from 12 residues. The V and J ends lost 3 bases and 4 bases respectively, with 10 bases between them. The CDR3, as DNA: TGTGCCTGGAGACCAGAGAAATACGAGCAGTACTTC. It yields the protein CAWRPEKYEQYF. Drawing the rest from reference TRBV30 and TRBJ2-7, the complete variable domain is SQTIHQWPATLVQPVGSPLSLECTVEGTSNPNLYWYRQAAGRGLQLLFYSVGIGQISSEVPQNLSASRPQDRQFILSSKKLLLSDSGFYLCAWRPEKYEQYFGPGTRLTVT.

The V call is TRBV7-2, the J call TRBJ1-2; 7 nucleotides agree with TRBD1. The CDR3 length is 15 residues. CDR1 is SGHTA, CDR2 FQGNSA, per germline. Trimming cost V 3 bases and J 3 bases; bases outside gene matches: 7. The CDR3 is CASSFPGDRDYGYTF. Written as DNA, the CDR3 is TGTGCCAGCAGCTTCCCCGGTGACAGGGACTATGGCTACACCTTC.

This clonotype was observed many times. V is TRBV11-3 and J is TRBJ2-1; 16 nucleotides align to TRBD2. The V gene end was trimmed by 5 bases and the J gene end by 6 bases; junction bases not matched to a gene: 4. CDR3 length: 16 residues. CDR1 is SGHNT, CDR2 YENEEA, per germline. The CDR3 protein is CASSIGTSGGANEQFF. The DNA for the CDR3 is TGTGCCAGCAGCATCGGGACTAGCGGGGGGGCCAATGAGCAGTTCTTC. The full variable domain, in which reference TRBV11-3 and TRBJ2-1 provide the parts outside the CDR3, is EAGVVQSPRYKIIEKKQPVAFWCNPISGHNTLYWYLQNLGQGPELLIRYENEEAVDDSQLPKDRFSAERLKGVDSTLKIQPAELGDSAVYLCASSIGTSGGANEQFFGPGTRLTVL.

This clonotype appeared many times. V usage is TRBV4-2 and J usage is TRBJ2-1; 11 nucleotides agree with TRBD2. The CDR3 is 20 amino acids. Germline CDR1 reads LGHNA; CDR2 reads YNFKEQ. Trimming removed 1 base from V and 1 base from J; junction bases left unmatched: 12. The CDR3 DNA sequence: TGTGCCAGCAGCCAAGCCCTAGCTAGCGGGGGGTTGTCGTCCTACAATGAGCAGTTCTTC. Protein sequence: CASSQALASGGLSSYNEQFF.

At least ten counts were recorded for this clonotype. CDR3 in DNA: TGTGCCAGCAGTTCACCGGGACCTTACGTAGATGAGCAGTTCTTC. It translates to CASSSPGPYVDEQFF. The rearrangement uses TRBV28 and TRBJ2-1; TRBD1 or TRBD2 may be the D gene (5 bases each). The V gene lost 4 bases and the J gene lost 8 bases, with 18 bases spanning the gap. Germline CDR1 MDHEN, CDR2 SYDVKM. CDR3 length: 15 residues.

This clonotype was recorded many times. The chain has TRBV3-1 and TRBJ2-5, with D perhaps TRBD1 (7 bases). V lost 6 bases and J lost 4, with 21 bases in between. CDR3 length: 16 amino acids. Germline assignment: CDR1 LGHDT and CDR2 YNNKEL (reference sequence). CDR3 in amino acids: CASRPLLTGRGETQYF. DNA of the CDR3: TGTGCCAGCAGACCCCTTCTGACAGGGCGGGGAGAGACCCAGTACTTC.